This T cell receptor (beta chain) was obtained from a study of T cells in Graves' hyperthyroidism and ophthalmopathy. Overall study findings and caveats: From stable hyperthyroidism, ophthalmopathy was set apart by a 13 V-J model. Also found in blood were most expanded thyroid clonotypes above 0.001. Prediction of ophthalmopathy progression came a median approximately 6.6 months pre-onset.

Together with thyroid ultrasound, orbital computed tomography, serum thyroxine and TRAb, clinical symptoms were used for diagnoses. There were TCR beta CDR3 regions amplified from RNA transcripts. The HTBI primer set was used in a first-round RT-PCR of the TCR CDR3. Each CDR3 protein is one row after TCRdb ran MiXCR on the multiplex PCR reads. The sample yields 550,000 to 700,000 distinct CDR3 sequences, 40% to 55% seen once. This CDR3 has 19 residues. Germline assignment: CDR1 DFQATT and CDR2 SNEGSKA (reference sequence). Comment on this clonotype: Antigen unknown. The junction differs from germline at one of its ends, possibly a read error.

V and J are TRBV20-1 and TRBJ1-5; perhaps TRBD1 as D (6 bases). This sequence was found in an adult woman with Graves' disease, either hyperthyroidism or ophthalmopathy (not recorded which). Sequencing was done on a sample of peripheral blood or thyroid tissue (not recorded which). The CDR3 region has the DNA TGCAGTGCTAAAAAAGGGGGAGGTCGGGGTGGCGTTAGCAATCGGCCCCAGCATTTT. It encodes CSAKKGGGRGGVSNRPQHF.